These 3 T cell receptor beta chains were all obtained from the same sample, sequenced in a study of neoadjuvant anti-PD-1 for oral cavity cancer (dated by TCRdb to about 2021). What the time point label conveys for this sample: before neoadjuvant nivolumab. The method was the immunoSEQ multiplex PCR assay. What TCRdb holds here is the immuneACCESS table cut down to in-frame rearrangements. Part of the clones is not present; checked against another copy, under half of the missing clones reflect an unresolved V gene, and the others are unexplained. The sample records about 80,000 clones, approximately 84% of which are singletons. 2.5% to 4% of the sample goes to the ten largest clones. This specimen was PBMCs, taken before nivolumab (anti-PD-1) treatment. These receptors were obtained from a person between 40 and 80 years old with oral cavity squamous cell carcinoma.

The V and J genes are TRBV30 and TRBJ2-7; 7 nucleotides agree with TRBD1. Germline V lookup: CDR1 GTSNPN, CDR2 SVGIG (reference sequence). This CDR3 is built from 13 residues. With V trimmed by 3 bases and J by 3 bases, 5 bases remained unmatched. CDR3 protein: CAWRPTGNYEQYF. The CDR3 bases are TGTGCCTGGAGACCGACAGGGAACTACGAGCAGTACTTC. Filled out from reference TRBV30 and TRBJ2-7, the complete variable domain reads SQTIHQWPATLVQPVGSPLSLECTVEGTSNPNLYWYRQAAGRGLQLLFYSVGIGQISSEVPQNLSASRPQDRQFILSSKKLLLSDSGFYLCAWRPTGNYEQYFGPGTRLTVT.

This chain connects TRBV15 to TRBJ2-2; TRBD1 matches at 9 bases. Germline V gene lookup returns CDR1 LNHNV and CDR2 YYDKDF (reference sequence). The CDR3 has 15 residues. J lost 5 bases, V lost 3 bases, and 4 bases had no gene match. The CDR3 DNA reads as TGTGCCACCAGCAGGGGACAGGGTTGGACCGGGGAGCTGTTTTTT. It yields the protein CATSRGQGWTGELFF.

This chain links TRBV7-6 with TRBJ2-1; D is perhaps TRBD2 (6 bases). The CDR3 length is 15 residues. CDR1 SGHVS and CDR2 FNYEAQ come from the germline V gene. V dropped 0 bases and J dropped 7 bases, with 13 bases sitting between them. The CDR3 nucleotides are TGTGCCAGCAGCTTAGCCGGACTACGAGGGAATGAGCAGTTCTTC. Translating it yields CASSLAGLRGNEQFF.